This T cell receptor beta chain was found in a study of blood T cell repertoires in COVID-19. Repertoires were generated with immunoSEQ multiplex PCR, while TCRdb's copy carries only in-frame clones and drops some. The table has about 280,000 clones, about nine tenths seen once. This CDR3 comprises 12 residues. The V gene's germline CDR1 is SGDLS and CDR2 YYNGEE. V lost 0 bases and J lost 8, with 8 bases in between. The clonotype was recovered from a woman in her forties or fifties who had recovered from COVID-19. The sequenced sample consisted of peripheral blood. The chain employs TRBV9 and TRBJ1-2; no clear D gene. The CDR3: CASSVDGSGYTF. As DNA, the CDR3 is TGTGCCAGCAGCGTAGATGGGAGCGGCTACACCTTC.